This TCR beta chain was found in a study of identical twins. Regarding the study as a whole: Low generation probability was overrepresented in out-of-frame alpha sequences shared by twins. Sequences that were beta out-of-frame showed weaker excess twin sharing. Insertions ran lower in abundant cord blood beta clonotypes, though not in memory repertoires.

A universal primer site arose from template switching, and cDNA bore unique molecular identifiers. From the 5' RACE reads, TCRdb called clonotypes with MiXCR, one entry per CDR3 protein. The sample consists of about 690,000 distinct CDR3 sequences, 6.1% of them appearing once. In this sample, this clonotype turned up many times. The target antigen is unknown. CDR3 length equals 15 residues. Trimming shortened V by 3 bases and J by 3 bases, and 15 bases separated the two germline ends. Germline CDR1 and CDR2: SGHRS and YFSETQ. The chain is built from TRBV5-1 and TRBJ1-1; a possible D gene is TRBD1 (5 bases). This receptor was identified in a man between 18 and 29 years old in good health. What was sequenced was naive T cells sorted from blood. The CDR3 protein is CASSWTGTVDTEAFF. CDR3 coding DNA: TGCGCCAGCAGCTGGACCGGGACGGTTGACACTGAAGCTTTCTTT.